The 21 T cell receptor beta chains below were found in one sample sequenced in a study of cytomegalovirus exposure and HLA in healthy donors. Assay used: immunoSEQ multiplex PCR; TCRdb lists only in-frame clones, some missing. In the table there are tens of thousands of clones, just under 95% of which are singletons. Source material: PBMCs. The receptors shown here come from a man younger than 35 in good health and CMV-seronegative.

J is TRBJ2-7 and V is TRBV4-1; 8 bases line up with TRBD1. The V and J ends lost 2 bases and 2 bases, in that order; junction bases with no gene match: 2. The V gene's germline CDR1 is MGHRA and CDR2 YSYEKL. The CDR3 has 14 residues. CDR3 sequence: CASSQQGAPYEQYF. CDR3 DNA sequence: TGCGCCAGCAGCCAACAGGGGGCCCCCTACGAGCAGTACTTC.

The V call is TRBV15, the J call TRBJ2-1; 8 bases match TRBD1. This CDR3 comprises 16 residues. Losses at the gene ends were 0 bases for V and 6 bases for J; bases not matched to a gene: 7. Per the germline V gene, CDR1 is LNHNV and CDR2 is YYDKDF (reference sequence). The CDR3 nucleotides read TGTGCCACCAGCAGAGATTACAGGGGGATTGGCAATGAGCAGTTCTTC. This codes for CATSRDYRGIGNEQFF.

The table lists this clone with a count of one. The CDR3 bases are TGTGCCAGTAGTATAGATTACGGAGAGACCGGGGAGCTGTTTTTT. It specifies CASSIDYGETGELFF. V and J are TRBV19 and TRBJ2-2; D ambiguous. CDR3 length: 15 amino acids. V was clipped by 0 bases and J by 5 bases, with 10 bases between them. From germline, CDR1 is LNHDA and CDR2 SQIVND (reference sequence). The whole variable domain, filled in from reference TRBV19 and TRBJ2-2, reads DGGITQSPKYLFRKEGQNVTLSCEQNLNHDAMYWYRQDPGQGLRLIYYSQIVNDFQKGDIAEGYSVSREKKESFPLTVTSAQKNPTAFYLCASSIDYGETGELFFGEGSRLTVL.

The J gene is TRBJ2-2, the V gene TRBV9; no clear D. The ends were cut back, 4 bases at V and 8 bases at J, with 12 bases in the middle. This CDR3 is 13 amino acids long. The germline V gene encodes CDR1 SGDLS and CDR2 YYNGEE. The CDR3: CASSLREEGELFF. CDR3 sequence (DNA): TGTGCCAGCAGCCTTCGAGAGGAGGGGGAGCTGTTTTTT. The whole variable domain, remainder taken from reference TRBV9 and TRBJ2-2, is DSGVTQTPKHLITATGQRVTLRCSPRSGDLSVYWYQQSLDQGLQFLIQYYNGEERAKGNILERFSAQQFPDLHSELNLSSLELGDSALYFCASSLREEGELFFGEGSRLTVL.

The genes are TRBV18 and TRBJ2-1; a possible D gene is TRBD2 (6 bases). CDR1 and CDR2 from the germline V gene are KGHSH and LQKENI. CDR3 length: 17 residues. The V end lost 1 base, the J end lost 5 bases, and 18 bases lay between the germline ends. CDR3 DNA sequence: TGTGCCAGCTCACCACGCCCTCCTAGCGCTTCCGACAATGAGCAGTTCTTC. Translated, it gives CASSPRPPSASDNEQFF.

This sequence joins TRBV7-2 and TRBJ2-7; D perhaps matches TRBD2 (5 bases). The CDR3 has 13 residues. V lost 0 bases and J lost 7, with 10 bases in between. Germline values: CDR1 SGHTA, CDR2 FQGNSA. CDR3 nucleotides: TGTGCCAGCAGCTTAGCTCGGGGTTATGAGCAGTACTTC. Translated: CASSLARGYEQYF.

CDR3 nucleotide sequence: TGTGCCAGTAGTATAGTATCCGGGATTGTGGGAGGCTACACCTTC. As protein: CASSIVSGIVGGYTF. The V gene is TRBV19, the J gene TRBJ1-2, with D uncertain. The V end lost 1 base, the J end lost 8 bases, and 17 bases lay between the germline ends. Germline CDR1 reads LNHDA; CDR2 reads SQIVND (reference sequence). This CDR3 region has 15 residues.

This chain joins TRBV6-5 and TRBJ2-3; TRBD1 might be the D (5 bases). V was cut by 4 bases and J by 1 base, with 12 bases left in between. Looked up from germline, CDR1 is MNHEY and CDR2 is SVGAGI. This CDR3 spans 15 amino acids. The CDR3 sequence: CASSFRVERTDTQYF. CDR3 coding DNA: TGTGCCAGCAGTTTCAGGGTGGAGCGCACAGATACGCAGTATTTT.

This clone was recorded only once. This chain links TRBV5-8 with TRBJ1-3; no firm D call. V shed 5 bases and J shed 4 bases, with 13 bases lying between them. Looked up from germline, CDR1 is SGHTS and CDR2 is YDEGEE. The CDR3 runs 14 residues. The CDR3 nucleotides are TGTGCCAGCAGTCTAGACTTTTCGGGAAACACCATATATTTT. Encoded protein: CASSLDFSGNTIYF. Full variable domain (missing parts from reference TRBV5-8 and TRBJ1-3): EAGVTQSPTHLIKTRGQQATLRCSPISGHTSVYWYQQALGLGLQFLLWYDEGEERNRGNFPPRFSGRQFPNYSSELNVNALELEDSALYLCASSLDFSGNTIYFGEGSWLTVV.

The rearrangement links TRBV10-3 to TRBJ1-5, with 8 nucleotides matching TRBD1. The ends lost 3 bases at V and 7 bases at J; junction bases unmatched: 8. The germline CDR1 and CDR2 sequences are ENHRY and SYGVKD. The CDR3 totals 15 residues. The CDR3 loop reads CAISDSDRGGQPQHF. For the CDR3, the DNA is TGTGCCATCAGTGATTCAGACAGGGGTGGACAGCCCCAGCATTTT.

The chain is built from TRBV5-1 and TRBJ1-2; TRBD1 matches at 7 bases. The ends lost 4 bases at V and 5 bases at J; junction bases unmatched: 11. Per the germline V gene, CDR1 is SGHRS and CDR2 is YFSETQ. The CDR3 runs to 15 residues. CDR3 loop: CASSGPRPGGYGYTF. In DNA, the CDR3 is TGCGCCAGCAGCGGGCCCAGGCCAGGGGGGTATGGCTACACCTTC.

This chain connects TRBV5-6 to TRBJ2-2; possibly TRBD2 for D (6 bases). V lost 1 base, J lost 1 base, and 8 bases lay in between. CDR3 size: 15 residues. Germline loops: CDR1 SGHDT, CDR2 YYEEEE. CDR3 sequence: CASSLPSENTGELFF. CDR3 nucleotide sequence: TGTGCCAGCAGCTTGCCTAGCGAGAACACCGGGGAGCTGTTTTTT.

The genes are TRBV11-2 and TRBJ2-7; TRBD2 agrees at 9 bases. The CDR3 is 14 residues long. In germline, CDR1 is SGHAT, CDR2 FQNNGV. Unmatched junction bases numbered 5, after V lost 4 bases and J lost 4 bases. The CDR3 loop reads CASSWRGGQYEQYF. The CDR3 DNA reads TGTGCCAGCAGCTGGCGGGGGGGCCAATACGAGCAGTACTTC.

This clone was seen a single time. V usage is TRBV27 and J usage is TRBJ2-7; tentatively, D is TRBD1 (6 bases). V was shortened by 6 bases and J by 2 bases, with 17 bases between the two germline ends. The CDR3 has 15 residues. CDR1 is MNHEY, CDR2 SMNVEV, per germline (reference sequence). The CDR3 region is CASRPGHNVPYEQYF. The CDR3 DNA reads TGTGCCAGCAGGCCGGGACATAACGTCCCCTACGAGCAGTACTTC.

In this sample, this clone turned up a few times. The chain employs TRBV27 and TRBJ2-1, with 9 bases that match TRBD2. V lost 4 bases, J lost 13 bases, and 14 bases stayed unmatched. In germline, CDR1 is MNHEY, CDR2 SMNVEV (reference sequence). The CDR3 has 15 amino acids. Written as DNA, the CDR3 is TGTGCCAGCAGTTCTTTACCGGGACTAGCCCAGGGTCAGTTCTTC. The encoded protein is CASSSLPGLAQGQFF.

This chain joins TRBV7-9 and TRBJ1-4; 9 bases match TRBD1. Germline V gene data show CDR1 as SEHNR and CDR2 as FQNEAQ (reference sequence). Trimming removed 6 bases from V and 2 bases from J; junction bases left unmatched: 7. The CDR3 totals 16 residues. The CDR3 region is CASSFTGTGTNEKLFF. CDR3 coding DNA: TGTGCCAGCAGTTTTACCGGGACAGGGACTAATGAAAAACTGTTTTTT.

The rearrangement joins TRBV19 to TRBJ1-4, with D perhaps TRBD1 (6 bases). V shed 4 bases and J shed 0 bases, with 6 bases lying between them. The germline V gene has CDR1 LNHDA and CDR2 SQIVND (reference sequence). This CDR3 has 14 amino acids. CDR3 sequence: CASSRTATNEKLFF. The CDR3 nucleotides read TGTGCCAGTAGTAGGACAGCAACTAATGAAAAACTGTTTTTT.

V is TRBV9 and J is TRBJ1-4, with 8 bases that match TRBD1. The CDR3 runs to 15 residues. Germline CDR1 and CDR2: SGDLS and YYNGEE. V was clipped by 3 bases and J by 7 bases; unmatched bases: 8. The CDR3 DNA sequence: TGTGCCAGCAGCGCCCAGGGGGCGCGAGGTGAAAAACTGTTTTTT. This translates into CASSAQGARGEKLFF.

The CDR3: CASSADRGFYNEQFF. In DNA form, the CDR3 reads TGTGCCAGCAGCGCGGACAGGGGGTTTTACAATGAGCAGTTCTTC. The chain couples TRBV11-1 to TRBJ2-1; 10 nucleotides match TRBD1. The CDR3 has 15 amino acids. CDR1 and CDR2 (germline): SGHAT, FQDESV (reference sequence). The junction had 5 bases not matched to a gene; V was cut back by 5 bases and J by 4 bases.

V is TRBV5-1 and J is TRBJ2-6, with 7 bases identical to TRBD2. J lost 0 bases, V lost 3 bases, and 18 bases had no gene match. CDR3 length equals 21 residues. Germline V CDR1 and CDR2: SGHRS, YFSETQ. Here the CDR3 reads CASSWSKRGTTGLSGANVLTF. In DNA, the CDR3 is TGCGCCAGCAGCTGGTCAAAGCGGGGAACCACCGGTCTCTCTGGGGCCAACGTCCTGACTTTC.

The chain joins TRBV7-9 to TRBJ2-5, with 7 bases that match TRBD2. CDR3 length equals 17 residues. The germline V gene encodes CDR1 SEHNR and CDR2 FQNEAQ (reference sequence). Trimming took 7 bases from V and 4 from J; bases not matched to a gene: 18. CDR3 sequence (DNA): TGTGCCAGCACCCTTAGCGGCAGTAGCGGGCTGGGAGAGACCCAGTACTTC. Protein: CASTLSGSSGLGETQYF.